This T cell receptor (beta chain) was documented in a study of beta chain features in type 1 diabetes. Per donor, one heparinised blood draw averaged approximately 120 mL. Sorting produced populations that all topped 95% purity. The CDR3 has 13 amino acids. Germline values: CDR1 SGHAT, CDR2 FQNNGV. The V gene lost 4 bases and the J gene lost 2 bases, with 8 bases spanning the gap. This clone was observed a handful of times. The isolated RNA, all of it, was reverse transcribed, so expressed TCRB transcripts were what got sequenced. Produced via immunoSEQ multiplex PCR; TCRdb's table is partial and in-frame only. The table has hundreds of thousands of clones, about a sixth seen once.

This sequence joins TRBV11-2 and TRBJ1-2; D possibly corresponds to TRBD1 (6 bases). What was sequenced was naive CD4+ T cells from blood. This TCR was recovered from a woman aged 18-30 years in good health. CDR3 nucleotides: TGTGCCAGCAGCTCCGGGACAAACTATGGCTACACCTTC. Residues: CASSSGTNYGYTF.